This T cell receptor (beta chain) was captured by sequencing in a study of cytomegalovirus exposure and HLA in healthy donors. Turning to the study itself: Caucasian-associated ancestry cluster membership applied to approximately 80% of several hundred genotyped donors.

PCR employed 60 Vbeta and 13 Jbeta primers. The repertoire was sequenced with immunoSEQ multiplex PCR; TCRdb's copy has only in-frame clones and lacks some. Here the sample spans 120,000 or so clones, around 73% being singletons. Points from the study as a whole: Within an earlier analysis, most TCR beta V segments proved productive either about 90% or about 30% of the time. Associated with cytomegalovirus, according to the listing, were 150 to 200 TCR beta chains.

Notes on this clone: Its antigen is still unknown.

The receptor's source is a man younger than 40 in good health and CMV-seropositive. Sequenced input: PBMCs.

Written as DNA, the CDR3 is TGCGCCAGCAGCTCGTATCCGGGACAGAAAAACATTCAGTACTTC. Translation gives CASSSYPGQKNIQYF. The chain is built from TRBV5-1 and TRBJ2-4, with 7 positions matching TRBD1. The V and J ends lost 3 bases and 4 bases, in that order; junction bases with no gene match: 7. Germline V gene lookup returns CDR1 SGHRS and CDR2 YFSETQ. This CDR3 spans 15 amino acids.